Following are 24 T cell receptor beta chains from one sample sequenced in a study of T cells in Graves' hyperthyroidism and ophthalmopathy. RNA transcripts yielded amplified TCR beta CDR3 regions. Researchers ran a first-round RT-PCR on the TCR CDR3 using the HTBI primer set. TCRdb reprocessed the multiplex PCR reads with MiXCR, giving one entry per CDR3 protein. The sample includes a few hundred thousand distinct CDR3 sequences, about 18% seen only once; the top ten take 3.7%. The sequenced material came from blood. The receptors were gathered from a woman between 18 and 29 years old with Graves' hyperthyroidism.

This clonotype was picked up many times. The rearrangement uses TRBV2 and TRBJ1-2; weak D call: TRBD1 (6 bases). CDR3 size: 13 residues. V shed 6 bases and J shed 1 base, with 9 bases lying between them. CDR1 is SNHLY, CDR2 FYNNEI, per germline. The CDR3, as DNA: TGTGCCAGCAGAGGGGACAATAACTATGGCTACACCTTC. Its translation is CASRGDNNYGYTF.

In its sample, this clonotype was seen many times. The CDR3 nucleotides are TGTGCCACCTGGCCGGGACAGGGCTCCTACGAGCAGTACTTC. Residues: CATWPGQGSYEQYF. This rearrangement joins TRBV6-5 to TRBJ2-7, with 9 bases lining up with TRBD1. The junction had 7 bases not matched to a gene; V was cut back by 10 bases and J by 0 bases. Germline lookup yields CDR1 MNHEY and CDR2 SVGAGI. The CDR3 runs to 14 residues.

This clonotype has at least ten counts. CDR3 DNA: TGTGCCAGCAAGGGTTGGCAAAAGGAGGGCCTCTACTATGGCTACACCTTC. Amino acids: CASKGWQKEGLYYGYTF. V is TRBV2 and J is TRBJ1-2; D not resolved. The germline CDR1 and CDR2 sequences are SNHLY and FYNNEI. V lost 7 bases and J 3 bases, leaving 24 bases between the germline ends. The length of the CDR3 is 17 residues.

There are many counts of this clonotype. The V gene is TRBV6-1, the J gene TRBJ1-1; D possibly corresponds to TRBD1 (5 bases). This CDR3 has 13 residues. Trimming removed 7 bases from V and 3 bases from J, with 12 bases in between. The germline V gene encodes CDR1 MNHNS and CDR2 SASEGT. The CDR3 region is CASTSWDYTEAFF. The CDR3 nucleotides read TGTGCCAGCACCTCTTGGGACTACACTGAAGCTTTCTTT.

This clonotype was observed many times. The V and J genes are TRBV7-2 and TRBJ2-7, with D maybe TRBD1 (6 bases). The length of the CDR3 is 14 residues. Germline CDR1 reads SGHTA; CDR2 reads FQGNSA. The V gene lost 4 bases and the J gene lost 2 bases, with 12 bases spanning the gap. CDR3 loop: CASSSTRTAYEQYF. Written as DNA, the CDR3 is TGTGCCAGCAGCTCCACCAGGACAGCCTACGAGCAGTACTTC.

V usage is TRBV10-3 and J usage is TRBJ1-2; D remains unclear. Trimming removed 0 bases from V and 0 bases from J, with 5 bases in between. CDR1 ENHRY and CDR2 SYGVKD come from the germline V gene. The CDR3 loop spans 14 amino acids. The CDR3 DNA is TGTGCCATCAGTGAGTCAACAGCTAACTATGGCTACACCTTC. Translating gives CAISESTANYGYTF.

This clonotype was found a few times. The chain is built from TRBV24-1 and TRBJ1-1; D is unclear. Germline assignment: CDR1 KGHDR and CDR2 SFDVKD. Trimming left V 5 bases short and J 1 base short, with 4 bases between. The CDR3 has 12 residues. The CDR3 spells CATSASNTEAFF. In DNA, the CDR3 is TGTGCCACCAGTGCTTCGAACACTGAAGCTTTCTTT.

This clonotype was seen ten or more times. The chain employs TRBV3-1 and TRBJ1-2; D is ambiguous. Germline V CDR1 and CDR2: LGHDT, YNNKEL (reference sequence). The CDR3 is 14 residues long. Trimming took off 4 bases at V and 2 bases at J, with 11 bases between the two ends. The CDR3 DNA reads as TGTGCCAGCAGCCCTAGTCCCCCCAACTATGGCTACACCTTC. Its translation is CASSPSPPNYGYTF.

The table lists this clonotype with many counts. This chain connects TRBV7-8 to TRBJ2-2; TRBD1 aligns across 10 bases. Germline CDR1 SGHVS, CDR2 FQNEAQ. V shed 5 bases, J shed 6 bases, and the junction held 6 bases outside the gene matches. The CDR3 has 15 amino acids. CDR3 sequence reads: CASSKGQGLSGELFF. The CDR3, as DNA: TGTGCCAGCAGCAAGGGACAGGGGTTATCCGGGGAGCTGTTTTTT.

The sample holds many counts of this clonotype. This chain links TRBV18 with TRBJ1-1; no reliable D call. Germline loops: CDR1 KGHSH, CDR2 LQKENI. V was pared by 5 bases and J by 1 base, with 8 bases between. CDR3 size: 13 residues. In nucleotides, the CDR3 is TGTGCCAGCTCAGGGGTGGGGAACACTGAAGCTTTCTTT. Residues: CASSGVGNTEAFF.

This rearrangement joins TRBV6-1 to TRBJ1-6; D might be TRBD1 (6 bases). V was trimmed by 3 bases and J by 9 bases, leaving 15 bases between them. The germline CDR1 and CDR2 sequences are MNHNS and SASEGT. The CDR3 runs 15 residues. The CDR3 sequence: CASSDDPGAGSPLHF. For the CDR3, the DNA is TGTGCCAGCAGTGATGATCCAGGGGCGGGTTCACCCCTCCACTTT.

This clonotype was seen many times. This chain joins TRBV2 and TRBJ2-5, with D possibly TRBD2 on 6 matching bases. The CDR3 has 14 residues. Germline loops: CDR1 SNHLY, CDR2 FYNNEI. Trimming pared 3 bases from V and 0 bases from J, leaving 8 bases between. The CDR3 loop reads CASSDWRDQETQYF. The CDR3 DNA follows: TGTGCCAGCAGTGATTGGAGGGACCAAGAGACCCAGTACTTC.

This clonotype was counted ten times or more. V gene TRBV7-2 combines with J gene TRBJ1-1, with D perhaps matching TRBD1 (6 bases). The germline V gene has CDR1 SGHTA and CDR2 FQGNSA. With 0 bases removed from V and 3 bases from J, the gap between germline ends came to 14 bases. CDR3 length equals 16 residues. CDR3 in amino acids: CASSLAVRGGHTEAFF. CDR3 nucleotide sequence: TGTGCCAGCAGCTTAGCGGTACGGGGGGGGCACACTGAAGCTTTCTTT.

V usage is TRBV6-1 and J usage is TRBJ1-1, with D uncertain. V lost 3 bases to trimming and J lost 9 bases, with 8 bases between them. CDR1 is MNHNS and CDR2 is SASEGT in the germline V gene. The CDR3 is made up of 11 amino acids. CDR3 DNA: TGTGCCAGCAGTGATGGCCAGCAAGCTTTCTTT. Encoded protein: CASSDGQQAFF.

The rearrangement uses TRBV6-2 or TRBV6-3 and TRBJ2-5; the D is unclear. Trimming left V 3 bases short and J 5 bases short, with 13 bases between. This CDR3 region has 14 residues. Germline V CDR1 and CDR2: MNHEY, SVGEGT. Here the CDR3 reads CASSYVKRKETQYF. As DNA, the CDR3 is TGTGCCAGCAGTTATGTCAAACGGAAGGAGACCCAGTACTTC.

The rearrangement uses TRBV7-6 and TRBJ1-1, with D hard to call. Germline-derived CDR1 and CDR2 are SGHVS and FNYEAQ. V lost 3 bases, J lost 7 bases, and 9 bases lay in between. The CDR3 covers 12 residues. The CDR3 reads CASSFVRSEAFF. In DNA, the CDR3 is TGTGCCAGCAGCTTTGTTCGCAGTGAAGCTTTCTTT.

To note about this clonotype: A read error may be the cause here, since a much bigger clone is one base away. The chain is built from TRBV5-6 and TRBJ2-5, with D possibly being TRBD2 (6 bases). The CDR3 consists of 18 residues. Germline CDR1 reads SGHDT; CDR2 reads YYEEEE. This CDR3 is CTSRDIKGGGTSQETQYF. The CDR3 region has the DNA TGTACCAGCAGAGACATTAAAGGAGGAGGGACTTCACAAGAGACCCAGTACTTC.

The CDR3 here is CASSSASGYQETQYF. The DNA of the CDR3 is TGTGCCAGCAGTTCGGCTAGCGGGTACCAAGAGACCCAGTACTTC. The genes are TRBV27 and TRBJ2-5; TRBD2 agrees at 8 bases. The J segment lost 0 bases and the V segment lost 4 bases, leaving 4 bases of the junction unmatched. Germline V gives CDR1 MNHEY, CDR2 SMNVEV (reference sequence). The CDR3 runs 15 residues.

This clonotype occurred many times. Here the CDR3 reads CASSTRGVIGTF. In DNA form, the CDR3 reads TGTGCCAGCAGCACCCGGGGAGTAATCGGCACCTTC. The chain carries TRBV12-3 or TRBV12-4 and TRBJ1-2; no clear D gene. CDR3 length: 12 amino acids. V gave up 6 bases and J gave up 13 bases, with 18 bases separating them.

This clonotype was observed many times. The rearrangement joins TRBV6-1 to TRBJ1-2, with D maybe TRBD1 (5 bases). Germline V CDR1 and CDR2: MNHNS, SASEGT. V was shortened by 4 bases and J by 3 bases, with 12 bases between the two germline ends. The CDR3 is made up of 14 amino acids. In DNA, the CDR3 is TGTGCCAGCAGTGTACGGGACGCGGACTATGGCTACACCTTC. Amino acids: CASSVRDADYGYTF.

Ten or more counts support this clonotype. A read error is possible here, since a much larger clone lies one base away. The chain is built from TRBV12-3 or TRBV12-4 and TRBJ2-5; no reliable D call. The CDR3 loop spans 11 amino acids. V was trimmed by 5 bases and J by 2 bases, leaving 3 bases between them. CDR3: CASSKQETQYF. CDR3 DNA: TGTGCCAGCAGTAAGCAAGAGACCCAGTACTTC.

This chain uses TRBV20-1 with TRBJ1-5, with a tentative D call TRBD1 (6 bases). This CDR3 comprises 15 residues. Trimming took off 4 bases at V and 2 bases at J, with 15 bases between the two ends. Germline CDR1 and CDR2: DFQATT and SNEGSKA (reference sequence). The CDR3 sequence: CSATRNDRRNQPQHF. The CDR3 region has the DNA TGCAGTGCTACCAGAAATGACAGGCGCAATCAGCCCCAGCATTTT.

This chain's CDR3 is CASSPPKRQGYQPQHF. The CDR3 nucleotides read TGTGCCAGCTCACCACCTAAAAGACAGGGTTATCAGCCCCAGCATTTT. The V gene is TRBV18, the J gene TRBJ1-5, with 7 nucleotides matching TRBD1. Germline lookup yields CDR1 KGHSH and CDR2 LQKENI. There are 16 residues in the CDR3. V lost 0 bases and J lost 5; bases outside the gene matches: 7.

This clonotype was seen ten or more times. This sequence joins TRBV2 and TRBJ1-2; a possible D gene is TRBD1 (6 bases). The germline gives CDR1 SNHLY, CDR2 FYNNEI. The CDR3 has 11 residues. V lost 5 bases, J lost 8 bases, and 9 bases lay in between. CDR3 sequence (DNA): TGTGCCAGCAGTAGGACAGAGGGCTACACCTTC. It is translated as CASSRTEGYTF.